Here is one T cell receptor beta chain with its context. What it binds is not known. The data originate from a study of PD-1 blockade in classical Hodgkin lymphoma. Across the whole study: Patients got intravenous nivolumab 3 mg/kg every 2 weeks.

Only in-frame clones appear in the TCRdb table, and some are missing; sequencing was by immunoSEQ multiplex PCR. Of roughly 24,000 clones listed, about 82% are singletons. Patients all relapsed after autologous stem cell transplantation, and there was variation in brentuximab vedotin exposure. V was clipped by 7 bases and J by 1 base, with 9 bases between them. The CDR3 extends over 12 amino acids. Germline values: CDR1 SGHDT, CDR2 YYEEEE. Study conclusions and caveats: Among the patients, those starting nivolumab under 1 year after ASCT were excluded. Partial responders and progressors had significantly lower baseline TCR diversity. Reports described newly diagnosed patients as having lower baseline TCR diversity than healthy donors.

The TCR originated in a human donor with classical Hodgkin lymphoma. J is TRBJ2-7 and V is TRBV5-6; D is perhaps TRBD2 (6 bases). The sequencing used peripheral blood mononuclear cells (PBMCs), collected before the second cycle of nivolumab. In DNA, the CDR3 is TGTGCCAGCGGACGGGGGTCCTACGAGCAGTACTTC. Amino acids: CASGRGSYEQYF.